Below, one TCR beta chain is given with its context. The sample belongs to a study of blood T cell repertoires in COVID-19. This CDR3 has 14 amino acids. CDR1 is SGHDN, CDR2 FVKESK, per germline. Trimming cost V 0 bases and J 10 bases, with 15 bases left between them. Sequencing was performed with immunoSEQ multiplex PCR; in TCRdb, only in-frame clones are kept and a portion is missing. The sample holds a few hundred thousand clones, 88% seen once. The genes are TRBV14 and TRBJ1-2; perhaps TRBD1 as D (5 bases). The sequence was collected from a woman in her sixties who had recovered from COVID-19. Sequencing was done on a sample of PBMCs or T cells enriched from blood (not recorded which). The CDR3 loop is CASSQERDDYFYTF. CDR3 DNA: TGTGCCAGCAGCCAAGAGCGGGACGACTACTTCTACACCTTC.